Below are 5 T cell receptor beta chains sequenced from a single sample in a study of T-cell memory formation after mild COVID-19 (dated by TCRdb to 2020 to 2022). The library was obtained by 5' RACE. The sequencer listed for this sample is Illumina NovaSeq 6000. TCRdb's own reprocessing of the public reads used fastp at Q25 and MiXCR and kept productive beta chains. CDR3 protein duplicates are merged, each entry listing the most common genes and DNA. This sample is represented by some 180,000 distinct CDR3 sequences; roughly 13% of them were singletons. Together, the top ten hold 3% to 4% of the sample. Sequenced: PBMCs or a T cell subset sorted from them (not recorded which). These receptors all come from a man in his late teens or twenties who had mild COVID-19 (a few samples of this study predate the infection). The sample titles of this study are shuffled in the database, so cell type and time point are left out; the donor was told from shared clones.

This clonotype was seen more than once but under ten times. The chain recombines TRBV5-4 with TRBJ2-5; 9 bases map to TRBD1. Losses at the gene ends were 7 bases for V and 3 bases for J; bases not matched to a gene: 16. The CDR3 consists of 17 residues. The V gene's germline CDR1 is SGHNT and CDR2 YYREEE (reference sequence). CDR3 region: CASFPYRPGTGKETQYF. CDR3 bases: TGTGCCAGCTTTCCCTATAGACCCGGGACAGGGAAAGAGACCCAGTACTTC.

This chain uses TRBV12-3 or TRBV12-4 with TRBJ1-2; 10 bases agree with TRBD1. V shed 10 bases, J shed 7 bases, and the junction held 15 bases outside the gene matches. The CDR3 is made up of 15 amino acids. The CDR3, as DNA: TGTGCCACCCAAGACCGGGACAGGGGAATTTTTGGCTACACCTTC. Translation gives CATQDRDRGIFGYTF.

V usage is TRBV7-2 and J usage is TRBJ2-7; 8 positions match TRBD2. The V gene end was trimmed by 3 bases and the J gene end by 0 bases; junction bases not matched to a gene: 7. The CDR3 has 16 amino acids. The germline V gene has CDR1 SGHTA and CDR2 FQGNSA. The CDR3 region has the DNA TGTGCCAGCAGCTTTCTAGCGGGCGTAAGCTCCTACGAGCAGTACTTC. Amino acid sequence: CASSFLAGVSSYEQYF. Full variable domain (remainder filled in from reference TRBV7-2 and TRBJ2-7): GAGVSQSPSNKVTEKGKDVELRCDPISGHTALYWYRQSLGQGLEFLIYFQGNSAPDKSGLPSDRFSAERTGGSVSTLTIQRTQQEDSAVYLCASSFLAGVSSYEQYFGPGTRLTVT.

This clonotype was picked up many times. This chain joins TRBV7-3 and TRBJ2-1, with 9 bases matching TRBD1. This CDR3 spans 14 amino acids. CDR1 is SGHTA, CDR2 FQGTGA, per germline. Unmatched junction bases numbered 3, after V lost 5 bases and J lost 4 bases. In DNA, the CDR3 is TGTGCCAGCAGCCCGGGACAGGGTTACAATGAGCAGTTCTTC. This sequence encodes CASSPGQGYNEQFF.

This clonotype was counted a few times. The V gene is TRBV7-2, the J gene TRBJ2-3; 9 bases map to TRBD1. V shed 6 bases and J 5 bases; nucleotides not matched to a gene: 6. CDR1 and CDR2 from the germline V gene are SGHTA and FQGNSA. CDR3 length: 14 residues. The CDR3, as DNA: TGTGCCAGCAGAACGACAGGGGGGGGAGATACGCAGTATTTT. Protein sequence: CASRTTGGGDTQYF.